In its sample, the clone carrying this TCR beta chain was seen a few times. What it binds is unknown. TCRdb fed the 5' RACE reads into MiXCR, producing one record per CDR3 protein. The sample lists about 800,000 distinct CDR3 sequences; 12% were seen once. This sample was taken from a study of CD8 T cells in ankylosing spondylitis. The CDR3 sequence is 13 residues long. Germline V CDR1 and CDR2: DFQATT, SNEGSKA (reference sequence). V was clipped by 5 bases and J by 2 bases; unmatched bases: 5. General study points: A TCR beta motif made of 7 to 9 highly homologous variants seemed typical of ankylosing spondylitis blood. Existing reports had already noted some motif variants in reactive arthritis synovial fluid and blood.

The sequencing sample was made of blood, either unsorted or a sorted T cell fraction (not recorded which). The genes are TRBV20-1 and TRBJ1-1; 7 positions match TRBD1. The TCR sequence derives from a male donor with ankylosing spondylitis. In nucleotides, the CDR3 is TGCAGTGCTCTTACAGGGGATAACACTGAAGCTTTCTTT. Translating it yields CSALTGDNTEAFF.